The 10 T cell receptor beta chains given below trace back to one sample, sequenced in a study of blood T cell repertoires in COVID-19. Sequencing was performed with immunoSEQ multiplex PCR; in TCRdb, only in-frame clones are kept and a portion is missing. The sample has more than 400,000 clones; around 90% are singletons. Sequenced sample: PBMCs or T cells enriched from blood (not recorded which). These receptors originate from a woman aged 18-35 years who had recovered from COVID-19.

In DNA, the CDR3 is TGTGCCAGTAGTCTTGGACTCATCAGAGCTTTCTTT. It translates to CASSLGLIRAFF. This sequence joins TRBV19 and TRBJ1-1; unclear D gene. CDR1 is LNHDA, CDR2 SQIVND, per germline (reference sequence). The CDR3 totals 12 residues. V was shortened by 5 bases and J by 10 bases, with 14 bases between the two germline ends. The variable domain in full, completed from reference TRBV19 and TRBJ1-1, reads DGGITQSPKYLFRKEGQNVTLSCEQNLNHDAMYWYRQDPGQGLRLIYYSQIVNDFQKGDIAEGYSVSREKKESFPLTVTSAQKNPTAFYLCASSLGLIRAFFGQGTRLTVV.

CDR3 sequence reads: CASRSTGQDTEAFF. CDR3 sequence (DNA): TGCGCCAGCAGATCCACAGGGCAGGACACTGAAGCTTTCTTT. This rearrangement joins TRBV5-1 to TRBJ1-1; D might be TRBD1 (6 bases). The CDR3 runs 14 residues. Germline CDR1 reads SGHRS; CDR2 reads YFSETQ. Deletions cut 5 bases from V and 3 bases from J, with 14 bases between. Based on the CDR3 plus reference TRBV5-1 and TRBJ1-1, the full variable domain is KAGVTQTPRYLIKTRGQQVTLSCSPISGHRSVSWYQQTPGQGLQFLFEYFSETQRNKGNFPGRFSGRQFSNSRSEMNVSTLELGDSALYLCASRSTGQDTEAFFGQGTRLTVV.

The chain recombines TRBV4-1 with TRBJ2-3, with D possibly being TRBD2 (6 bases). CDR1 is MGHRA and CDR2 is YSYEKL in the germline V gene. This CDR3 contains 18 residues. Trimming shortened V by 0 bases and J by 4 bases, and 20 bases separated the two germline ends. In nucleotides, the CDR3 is TGCGCCAGCAGCCAAGATCCACCGGCTAGCGAGCAATCAGATACGCAGTATTTT. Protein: CASSQDPPASEQSDTQYF.

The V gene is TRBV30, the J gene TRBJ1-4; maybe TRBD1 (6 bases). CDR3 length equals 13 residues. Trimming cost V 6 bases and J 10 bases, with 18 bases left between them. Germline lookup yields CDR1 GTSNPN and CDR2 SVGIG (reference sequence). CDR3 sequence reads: CACLRRGAGKLFF. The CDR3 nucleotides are TGTGCCTGCCTTCGACGGGGGGCTGGAAAACTGTTTTTT.

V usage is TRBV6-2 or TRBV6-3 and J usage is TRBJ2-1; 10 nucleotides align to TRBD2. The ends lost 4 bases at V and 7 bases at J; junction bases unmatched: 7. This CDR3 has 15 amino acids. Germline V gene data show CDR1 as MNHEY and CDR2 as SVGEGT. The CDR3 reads CASSSPAGGRNEQFF. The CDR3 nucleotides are TGTGCCAGCAGTTCCCCAGCGGGGGGGCGTAATGAGCAGTTCTTC.

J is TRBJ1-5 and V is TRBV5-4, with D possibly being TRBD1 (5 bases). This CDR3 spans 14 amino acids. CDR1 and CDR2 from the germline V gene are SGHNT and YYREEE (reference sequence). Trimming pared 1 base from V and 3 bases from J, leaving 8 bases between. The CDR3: CASSLQGINQPQHF. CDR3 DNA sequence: TGTGCCAGCAGCTTGCAGGGAATCAATCAGCCCCAGCATTTT. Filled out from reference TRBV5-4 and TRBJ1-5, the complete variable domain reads ETGVTQSPTHLIKTRGQQVTLRCSSQSGHNTVSWYQQALGQGPQFIFQYYREEENGRGNFPPRFSGLQFPNYSSELNVNALELDDSALYLCASSLQGINQPQHFGDGTRLSIL.

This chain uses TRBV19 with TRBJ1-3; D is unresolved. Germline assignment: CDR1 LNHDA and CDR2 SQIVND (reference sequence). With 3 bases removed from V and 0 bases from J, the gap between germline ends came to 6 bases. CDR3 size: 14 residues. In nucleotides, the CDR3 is TGTGCCAGTAGTATCACGGGCTCTGGAAACACCATATATTTT. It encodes CASSITGSGNTIYF. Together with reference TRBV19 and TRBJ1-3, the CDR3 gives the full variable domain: DGGITQSPKYLFRKEGQNVTLSCEQNLNHDAMYWYRQDPGQGLRLIYYSQIVNDFQKGDIAEGYSVSREKKESFPLTVTSAQKNPTAFYLCASSITGSGNTIYFGEGSWLTVV.

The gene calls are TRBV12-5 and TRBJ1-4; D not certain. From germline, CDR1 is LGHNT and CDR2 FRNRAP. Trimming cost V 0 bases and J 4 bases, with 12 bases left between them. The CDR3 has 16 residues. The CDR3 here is CASGLVREGFNEKLFF. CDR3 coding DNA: TGTGCTAGTGGTTTGGTACGAGAGGGATTTAATGAAAAACTGTTTTTT. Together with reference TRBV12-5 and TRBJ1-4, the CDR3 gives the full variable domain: DARVTQTPRHKVTEMGQEVTMRCQPILGHNTVFWYRQTMMQGLELLAYFRNRAPLDDSGMPKDRFSAEMPDATLATLKIQPSEPRDSAVYFCASGLVREGFNEKLFFGSGTQLSVL.

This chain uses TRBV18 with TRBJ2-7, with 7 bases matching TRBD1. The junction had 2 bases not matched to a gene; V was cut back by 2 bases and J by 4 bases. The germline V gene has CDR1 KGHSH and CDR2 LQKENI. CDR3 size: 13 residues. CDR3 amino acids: CASSPGRGYEQYF. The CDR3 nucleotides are TGTGCCAGCTCACCAGGCAGGGGGTACGAGCAGTACTTC.

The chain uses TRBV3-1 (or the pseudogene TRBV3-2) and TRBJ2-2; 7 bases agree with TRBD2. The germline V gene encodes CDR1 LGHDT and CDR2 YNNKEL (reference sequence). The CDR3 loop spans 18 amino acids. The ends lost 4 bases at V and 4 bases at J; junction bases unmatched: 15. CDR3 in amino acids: CASSRSLFASGVTGELFF. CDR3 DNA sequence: TGTGCCAGCAGCCGCTCTCTGTTTGCAAGCGGGGTCACCGGGGAGCTGTTTTTT.